Sequencing of this TCR beta chain was carried out in a study of beta chain features in type 1 diabetes. Via CD45RO/CCR7/CD25/CD127/CD95/CD27, cells of the CD4+ naive, central memory, regulatory and stem cell-like memory subsets were sorted. Every bit of the isolated RNA underwent reverse transcription, so sequencing read expressed TCRB transcripts. It was found that naive, central memory and regulatory T cell samples averaged about 3.57 million reads. Method: immunoSEQ multiplex PCR; TCRdb's copy keeps in-frame clones and lacks some. This sample carries 250,000 to 350,000 clones, around 15% of them seen once, and the ten largest clones take over 5.5%. This CDR3 is 14 amino acids long. Germline values: CDR1 ENHRY, CDR2 SYGVKD. V was clipped by 6 bases and J by 7 bases, with 18 bases between them.

This sequence joins TRBV10-3 and TRBJ1-2; tentative D call: TRBD1 (6 bases). The sequenced material came from central memory CD4+ T cells from blood. The sequence derives from a man between 25 and 39 years old in good health. The CDR3 nucleotides read TGTGCCATCAGAAGTGACGTCAGGGGCGGTGGCTACACCTTC. Protein sequence: CAIRSDVRGGGYTF.